This TCR beta chain came from a study of blood T cell repertoires in COVID-19. The CDR3 covers 13 residues. The V gene's germline CDR1 is WSHSY and CDR2 SAAADI. V lost 8 bases and J lost 2, with 12 bases in between. Assay used: immunoSEQ multiplex PCR; TCRdb lists only in-frame clones, some missing. The sample has roughly 310,000 clones; 90% are singletons. The sequence was collected from a man aged 55 to 69 who had recovered from COVID-19. The chain carries TRBV10-2 and TRBJ1-2; D unclear. Sample: PBMCs or T cells enriched from blood (not recorded which). The CDR3 bases are TGCGCCAGCTCAAGTTCGGGGAACTATGGCTACACCTTC. Its translation: CASSSSGNYGYTF.